Reported below is one T cell receptor (beta chain). This table comes from immunoSEQ multiplex PCR, and its TCRdb copy is limited to in-frame clones, with some not included. Among 130,000 to 150,000 clones, 89% were seen once, and the ten largest hold around 4.6%. These data come from a study of control samples from healthy donors and cancer patients. Germline V gene data show CDR1 as MGHDK and CDR2 as SYGVNS. The germline V and J ends were trimmed by 4 bases and 1 base, with 16 bases remaining between them. This CDR3 spans 17 amino acids. This TCR was recovered from a man aged 25-40 years in good health. The source material was blood. V and J are TRBV25-1 and TRBJ2-2; perhaps TRBD1 as D (6 bases). The CDR3 region has the DNA TGTGCCAGCAGTGCCATACAGGGCAACAAGAACACCGGGGAGCTGTTTTTT. Its protein is CASSAIQGNKNTGELFF.